Detailed here is one TCR beta chain. The antigen this receptor binds is unknown. Base qualities are not provided; no much larger clone lies one nucleotide away. The data derive from a study of blood T cell repertoires in COVID-19 (dated by TCRdb to 2018 to 2021). Notes on the research overall: Collaborator samples came from the United States, Italy and Spain and covered acute and convalescent phases of COVID-19. The prospective study material was composed of cDNA or gDNA derived from T cells, B-cell-depleted T cells, or PBMCs. Subjects who had been exposed to COVID-19, were actively infected with it, or had recovered from it provided the deeply sampled blood TCRbeta repertoires that made up the dataset. A freely available public database, intended as a resource for researchers studying the immune response to SARS-CoV-2, is where the repertoires were released. The samples were drawn from two sources: the first 160 participants of the ongoing ImmuneRACE study, and 1,254 subjects contributed by 6 global collaborators. A de-identified subject ID, COVID-19 status, age in years and sex were almost always included in the sample metadata. Where HLA class I and class II types were available, the types were taken from metadata supplied by the sample provider, not from assay-based typing.

Study-wide findings and limitations: Clinical and demographic metadata were provided uncurated, with the amount varying by source and participant.

The immunoSEQ Assay, a bias-controlled multiplex PCR, was used to amplify TCRbeta CDR3 regions from genomic DNA. On the authors' methods: The number of nucleated cells in each sample was estimated by amplification of reference gene primers within the assay. To quantify the absolute abundance of each unique TCRbeta CDR3 rearrangement, sequence reads were collapsed and filtered. For each sample, productive Simpson clonality was calculated by taking the square root of Simpson's diversity index across productive rearrangements. As stored in TCRdb, this immuneACCESS dataset retains in-frame rearrangements with V and J assigned. A fraction of the clones does not appear; measured against another copy, unresolved V genes explain less than half of the discrepancy, and the remainder lacks a known reason. V and J calls and clone size are those listed in that table; D and trimming were worked out from the DNA. The sample has about 370,000 clones on record, around 87% of them singletons. The ten largest clones add up to about 1% of the sample.

Relative to germline, V is missing 6 bases and J is missing 4 bases, with 8 bases of the junction outside any gene match. The CDR3 covers 15 residues, taking in both the cysteine and the phenylalanine. Of all the DNA, just the CDR3 is kept, 45 bases in frame from base 1. For CDR1 and CDR2, the germline V gene lists MNHEY and SVGAGI. Participants in the prospective study were enrolled through a virtual design, were aged about 18 to 100 years, and lived in roughly 24 United States geographic areas. In the prospective study, cohorts were assigned on the basis of participant-reported clinical history obtained from a screening survey and a study questionnaire. Recovered participants in ImmuneRACE Cohort 3 were defined by two consecutive negative NP/OP PCR tests, clearance by a healthcare professional, or resolution of symptoms. Mobile phlebotomists in the prospective study collected whole blood, serum and a nasopharyngeal or oropharyngeal swab from every participant. Over a 2-month period, participants in the prospective study had the option of providing additional blood draws and questionnaires. Blood samples from the prospective study were shipped frozen or at room temperature prior to DNA extraction.

This chain is built from TRBV6-5 and TRBJ2-3; 9 central nucleotides agree with TRBD1. Material for sequencing was PBMCs or T cells enriched from blood (not recorded which). The receptor's source is a man younger than 30 who had recovered from COVID-19. This receptor has the CDR3 CASRQQGAVADTQYF. The DNA is TGTGCCAGCAGGCAACAGGGGGCCGTGGCAGATACGCAGTATTTT.